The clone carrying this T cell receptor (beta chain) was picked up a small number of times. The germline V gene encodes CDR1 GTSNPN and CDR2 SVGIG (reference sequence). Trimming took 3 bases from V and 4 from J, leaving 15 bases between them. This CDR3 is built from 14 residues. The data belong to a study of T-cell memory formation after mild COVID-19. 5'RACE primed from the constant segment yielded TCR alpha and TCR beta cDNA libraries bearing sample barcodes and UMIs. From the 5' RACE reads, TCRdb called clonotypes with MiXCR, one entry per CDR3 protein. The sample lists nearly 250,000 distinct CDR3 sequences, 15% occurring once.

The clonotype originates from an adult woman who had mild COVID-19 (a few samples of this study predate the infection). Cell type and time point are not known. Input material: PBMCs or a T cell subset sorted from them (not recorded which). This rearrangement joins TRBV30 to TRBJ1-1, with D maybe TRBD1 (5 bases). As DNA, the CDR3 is TGTGCCTGGAGCCACTCTCCTAGGGGCACTGAAGCTTTCTTT. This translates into CAWSHSPRGTEAFF.